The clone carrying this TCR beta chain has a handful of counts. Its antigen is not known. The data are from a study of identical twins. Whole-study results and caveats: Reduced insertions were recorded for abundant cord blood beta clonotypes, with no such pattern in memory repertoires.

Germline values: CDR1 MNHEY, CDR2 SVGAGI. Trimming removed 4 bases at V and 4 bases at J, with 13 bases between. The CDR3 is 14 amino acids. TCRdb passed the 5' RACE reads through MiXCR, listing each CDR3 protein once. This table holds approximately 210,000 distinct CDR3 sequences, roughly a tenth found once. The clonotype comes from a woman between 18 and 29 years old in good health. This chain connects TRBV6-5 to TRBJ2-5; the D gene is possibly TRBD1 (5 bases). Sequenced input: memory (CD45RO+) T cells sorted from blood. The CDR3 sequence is CASSSLLGAETQYF. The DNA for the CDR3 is TGTGCCAGCAGTTCTCTCCTAGGGGCAGAGACCCAGTACTTC.